Shown below are 7 T cell receptor beta chains from a single sample sequenced in a study of T cells in Graves' hyperthyroidism and ophthalmopathy. There were TCR beta CDR3 regions amplified from RNA transcripts. A first-round RT-PCR of the TCR CDR3 used the HTBI primer set. TCRdb redid the calling of the multiplex PCR reads with MiXCR, one entry per CDR3 protein. The table has about 700,000 distinct CDR3 sequences, roughly 46% seen once. The sample consisted of peripheral blood or thyroid tissue (not recorded which). Source of these receptors: an adult man with Graves' disease, either hyperthyroidism or ophthalmopathy (not recorded which).

This clonotype was recorded at least ten times. The chain has TRBV12-3 or TRBV12-4 and TRBJ1-5, with D perhaps matching TRBD1 (6 bases). V lost 4 bases to trimming and J lost 3 bases, with 13 bases between them. CDR3 size: 15 residues. CDR3 residues: CASSSPQGNNQPQHF. The CDR3 DNA follows: TGTGCCAGCAGTTCCCCACAGGGTAACAATCAGCCCCAGCATTTT.

This clonotype was found many times. V and J are TRBV7-9 and TRBJ2-7, with D hard to call. The germline V and J ends were trimmed by 5 bases and 2 bases, with 10 bases remaining between them. Germline CDR1 reads SEHNR; CDR2 reads FQNEAQ (reference sequence). This CDR3 has 13 amino acids. The CDR3 sequence is CASSPQIAYEQYF. In nucleotides, the CDR3 is TGTGCCAGCAGCCCACAGATTGCCTACGAGCAGTACTTC.

Many counts were recorded for this clonotype. The V call is TRBV10-3, the J call TRBJ1-2; D gene unclear. This CDR3 has 12 amino acids. Per germline, CDR1 ENHRY and CDR2 SYGVKD. Trimming shortened V by 3 bases and J by 4 bases, and 6 bases separated the two germline ends. The DNA of the CDR3 is TGTGCCATCAGTGAAGTAGTCTATGGCTACACCTTC. Protein: CAISEVVYGYTF.

In this sample, this clonotype turned up once. The chain joins TRBV15 to TRBJ1-2; 7 bases agree with TRBD1. Germline V gene lookup returns CDR1 LNHNV and CDR2 YYDKDF (reference sequence). The length of the CDR3 is 13 residues. The J segment lost 8 bases and the V segment lost 10 bases, leaving 13 bases of the junction unmatched. CDR3: CASSFSGGVGYTF. DNA of the CDR3: TGTGCCAGCAGTTTCTCAGGGGGGGTAGGCTACACCTTC. Together with reference TRBV15 and TRBJ1-2, the CDR3 gives the full variable domain: DAMVIQNPRYQVTQFGKPVTLSCSQTLNHNVMYWYQQKSSQAPKLLFHYYDKDFNNEADTPDNFQSRRPNTSFCFLDIRSPGLGDTAMYLCASSFSGGVGYTFGSGTRLTVV.

This chain uses TRBV7-8 with TRBJ2-6, with D perhaps TRBD2 (9 bases). The CDR3 is made up of 20 amino acids. V shed 5 bases and J shed 3 bases, with 26 bases lying between them. Germline CDR1 is SGHVS and CDR2 is FQNEAQ. Here the CDR3 DNA reads TGTGCCAGCAGCAAACCCCCGGGACAGGCGGGAGGGAATGGGGCCAACGTCCTGACTTTC. Translated, it gives CASSKPPGQAGGNGANVLTF.

This clonotype has only a few counts. The chain combines TRBV2 with TRBJ1-6, with 7 bases that match TRBD1. Germline CDR1 reads SNHLY; CDR2 reads FYNNEI. Trimming at V came to 5 bases and at J to 4 bases, leaving 11 bases not matched to a gene. The CDR3 has 17 residues. This CDR3 reads CASSLTGRFGYNSPLHF. The CDR3 nucleotides are TGTGCCAGCAGTTTGACAGGGAGGTTTGGATATAATTCACCCCTCCACTTT.

As regards this clonotype: One junction end does not reproduce the germline sequence, and a read error may be involved. This chain joins TRBV10-2 and TRBJ1-2, with D unresolved. The CDR3 is 14 residues long. The germline V gene encodes CDR1 WSHSY and CDR2 SAAADI. The CDR3 reads CGSSSRKANYGYTF. As DNA, the CDR3 is TGTGGCAGCAGTTCCCGGAAAGCTAACTATGGCTACACCTTC.